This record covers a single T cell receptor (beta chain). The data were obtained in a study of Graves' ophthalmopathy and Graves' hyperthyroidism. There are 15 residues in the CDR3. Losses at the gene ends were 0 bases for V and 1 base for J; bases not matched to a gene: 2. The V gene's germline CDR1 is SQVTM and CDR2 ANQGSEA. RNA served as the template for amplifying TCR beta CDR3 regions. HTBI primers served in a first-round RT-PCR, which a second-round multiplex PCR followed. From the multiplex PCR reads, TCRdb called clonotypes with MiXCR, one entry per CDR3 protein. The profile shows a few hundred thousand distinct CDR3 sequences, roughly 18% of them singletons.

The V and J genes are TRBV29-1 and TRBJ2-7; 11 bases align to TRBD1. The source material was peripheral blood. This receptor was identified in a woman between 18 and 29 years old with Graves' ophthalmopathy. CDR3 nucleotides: TGCAGCGTTGAAGAGGGGGACAGGGGGTCCTACGAGCAGTACTTC. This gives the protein CSVEEGDRGSYEQYF.